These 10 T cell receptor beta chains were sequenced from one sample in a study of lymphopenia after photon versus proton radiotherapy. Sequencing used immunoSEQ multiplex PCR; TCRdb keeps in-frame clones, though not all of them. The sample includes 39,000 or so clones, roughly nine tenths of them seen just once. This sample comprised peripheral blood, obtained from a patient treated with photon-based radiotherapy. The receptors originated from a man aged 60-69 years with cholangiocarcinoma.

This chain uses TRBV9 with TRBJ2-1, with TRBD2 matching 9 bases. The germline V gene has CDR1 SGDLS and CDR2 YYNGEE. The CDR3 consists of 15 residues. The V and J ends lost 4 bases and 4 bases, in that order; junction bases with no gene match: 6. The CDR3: CASSPTSGVYNEQFF. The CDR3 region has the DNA TGTGCCAGCAGCCCGACTAGCGGAGTTTACAATGAGCAGTTCTTC.

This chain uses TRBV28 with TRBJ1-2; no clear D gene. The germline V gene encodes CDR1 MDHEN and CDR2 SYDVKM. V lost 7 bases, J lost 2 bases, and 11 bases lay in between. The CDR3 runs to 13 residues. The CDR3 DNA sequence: TGTGCCAGCACCTCCTCGGGGAACTATGGCTACACCTTC. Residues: CASTSSGNYGYTF.

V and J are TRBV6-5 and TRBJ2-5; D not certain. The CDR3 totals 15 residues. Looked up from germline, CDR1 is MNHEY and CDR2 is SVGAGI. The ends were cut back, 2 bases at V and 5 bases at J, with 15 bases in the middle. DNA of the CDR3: TGTGCCAGCAGTTACCATCCGGCTACACTGGAGACCCAGTACTTC. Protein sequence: CASSYHPATLETQYF.

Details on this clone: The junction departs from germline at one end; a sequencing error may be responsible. Here the CDR3 reads CASSPGQANTGELFF. In DNA form, the CDR3 reads TGTGCTAGCAGCCCCGGACAGGCGAACACCGGGGAGCTGTTTTTT. J is TRBJ2-2 and V is TRBV7-7; 7 bases fit TRBD1. The CDR3 loop spans 15 amino acids. Germline values: CDR1 SSHAT, CDR2 FNYEAQ (reference sequence). Drawing the rest from reference TRBV7-7 and TRBJ2-2, the complete variable domain is GAGVSQSPRYKVTKRGQDVTLRCDPISSHATLYWYQQALGQGPEFLTYFNYEAQPDKSGLPSDRFSAERPEGSISTLTIQRTEQRDSAMYRCASSPGQANTGELFFGEGSRLTVL.

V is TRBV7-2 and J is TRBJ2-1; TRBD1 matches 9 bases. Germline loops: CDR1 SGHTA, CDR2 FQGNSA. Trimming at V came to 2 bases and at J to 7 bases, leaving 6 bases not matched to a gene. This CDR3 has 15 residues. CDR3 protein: CASSLFGQGLNEQFF. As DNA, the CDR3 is TGTGCCAGCAGCTTATTCGGACAGGGGCTTAATGAGCAGTTCTTC.

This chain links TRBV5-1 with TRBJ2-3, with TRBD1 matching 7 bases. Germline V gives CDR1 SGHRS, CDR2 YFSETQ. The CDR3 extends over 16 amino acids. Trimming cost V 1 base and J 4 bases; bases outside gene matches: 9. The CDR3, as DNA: TGCGCCAGCAGCTTGCAAGGGGGCGCGGCGGCAGATACGCAGTATTTT. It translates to CASSLQGGAAADTQYF.

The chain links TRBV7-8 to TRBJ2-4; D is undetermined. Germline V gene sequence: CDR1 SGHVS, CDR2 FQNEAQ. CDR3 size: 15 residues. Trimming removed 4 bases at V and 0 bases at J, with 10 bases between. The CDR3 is CASSSDTIAKNIQYF. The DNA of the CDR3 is TGTGCCAGCAGCTCTGACACCATAGCCAAAAACATTCAGTACTTC.

Here the CDR3 reads CASTSGGTGKDEQYF. CDR3 coding DNA: TGTGCCAGCACCTCGGGGGGGACGGGGAAGGACGAGCAGTACTTC. The genes are TRBV28 and TRBJ2-7, with TRBD2 matching 8 bases. Germline V gene data show CDR1 as MDHEN and CDR2 as SYDVKM. The CDR3 loop spans 15 amino acids. V dropped 7 bases and J dropped 5; count of bases not matched to a gene: 13.

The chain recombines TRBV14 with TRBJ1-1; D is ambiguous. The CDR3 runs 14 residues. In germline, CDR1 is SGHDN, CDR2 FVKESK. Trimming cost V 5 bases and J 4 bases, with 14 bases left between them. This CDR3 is CASSSLVFSTEAFF. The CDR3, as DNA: TGTGCCAGCAGCAGCTTGGTCTTCAGCACTGAAGCTTTCTTT.

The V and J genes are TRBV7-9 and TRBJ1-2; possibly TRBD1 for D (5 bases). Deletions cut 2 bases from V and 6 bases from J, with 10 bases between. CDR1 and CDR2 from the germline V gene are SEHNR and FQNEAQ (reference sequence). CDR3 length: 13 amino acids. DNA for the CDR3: TGTGCCAGCAGCTTATCGACAGAAGATGGCTACACCTTC. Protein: CASSLSTEDGYTF.